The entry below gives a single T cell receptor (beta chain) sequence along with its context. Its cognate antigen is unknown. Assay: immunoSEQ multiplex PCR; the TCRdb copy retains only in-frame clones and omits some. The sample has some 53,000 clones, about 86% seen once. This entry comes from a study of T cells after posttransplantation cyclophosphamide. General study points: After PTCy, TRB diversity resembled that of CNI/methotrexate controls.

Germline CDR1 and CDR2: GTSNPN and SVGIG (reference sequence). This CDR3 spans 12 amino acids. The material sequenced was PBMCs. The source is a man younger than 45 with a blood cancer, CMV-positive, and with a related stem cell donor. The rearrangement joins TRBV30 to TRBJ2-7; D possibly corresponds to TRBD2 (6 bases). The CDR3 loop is CAGGETAYEQYF. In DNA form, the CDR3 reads TGTGCGGGAGGAGAGACAGCCTACGAGCAGTACTTC. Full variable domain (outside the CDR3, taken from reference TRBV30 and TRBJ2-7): SQTIHQWPATLVQPVGSPLSLECTVEGTSNPNLYWYRQAAGRGLQLLFYSVGIGQISSEVPQNLSASRPQDRQFILSSKKLLLSDSGFYLCAGGETAYEQYFGPGTRLTVT.